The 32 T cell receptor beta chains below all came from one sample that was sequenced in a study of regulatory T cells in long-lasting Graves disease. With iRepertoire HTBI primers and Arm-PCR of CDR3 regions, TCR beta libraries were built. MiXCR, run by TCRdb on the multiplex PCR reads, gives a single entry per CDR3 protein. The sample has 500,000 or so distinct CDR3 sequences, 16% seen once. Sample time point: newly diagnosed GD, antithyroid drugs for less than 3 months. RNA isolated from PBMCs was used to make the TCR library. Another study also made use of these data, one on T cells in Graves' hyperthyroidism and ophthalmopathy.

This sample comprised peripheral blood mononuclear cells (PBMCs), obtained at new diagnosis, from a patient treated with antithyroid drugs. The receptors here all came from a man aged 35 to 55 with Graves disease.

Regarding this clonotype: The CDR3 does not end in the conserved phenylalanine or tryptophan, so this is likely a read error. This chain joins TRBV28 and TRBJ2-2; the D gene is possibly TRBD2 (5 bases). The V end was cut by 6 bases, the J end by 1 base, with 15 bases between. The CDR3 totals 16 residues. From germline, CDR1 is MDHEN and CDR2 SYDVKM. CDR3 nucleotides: TGTGCCAGCAGCCGCCTCGAGGGAATGAACACCGGGGAGCTGTTTCTT. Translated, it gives CASSRLEGMNTGELFL.

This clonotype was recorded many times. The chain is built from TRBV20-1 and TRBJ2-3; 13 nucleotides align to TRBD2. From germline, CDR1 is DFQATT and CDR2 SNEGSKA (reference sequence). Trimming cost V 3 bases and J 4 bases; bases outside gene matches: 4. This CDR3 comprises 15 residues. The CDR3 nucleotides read TGCAGTGCTAGTTGGACTAGCGGGAGACCAGATACGCAGTATTTT. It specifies CSASWTSGRPDTQYF.

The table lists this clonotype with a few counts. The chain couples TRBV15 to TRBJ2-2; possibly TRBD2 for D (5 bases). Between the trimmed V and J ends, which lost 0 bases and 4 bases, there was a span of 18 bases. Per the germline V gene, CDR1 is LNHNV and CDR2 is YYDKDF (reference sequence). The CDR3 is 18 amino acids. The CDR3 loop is CATSREEVGIGVTGELFF. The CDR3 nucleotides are TGTGCCACCAGCAGAGAGGAGGTGGGGATCGGGGTCACCGGGGAGCTGTTTTTT.

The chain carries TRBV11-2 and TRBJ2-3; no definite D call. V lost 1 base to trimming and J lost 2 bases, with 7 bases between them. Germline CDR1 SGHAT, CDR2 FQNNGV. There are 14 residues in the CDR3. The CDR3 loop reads CASSLVRPTDTQYF. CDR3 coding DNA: TGTGCCAGCAGCTTAGTTCGGCCCACAGATACGCAGTATTTT.

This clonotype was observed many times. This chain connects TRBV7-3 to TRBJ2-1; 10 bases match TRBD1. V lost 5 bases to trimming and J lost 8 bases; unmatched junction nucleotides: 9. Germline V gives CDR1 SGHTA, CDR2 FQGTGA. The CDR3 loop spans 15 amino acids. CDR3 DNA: TGTGCCAGCAGCCCCCGGACAGGGGGTCTCCATGAGCAGTTCTTC. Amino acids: CASSPRTGGLHEQFF.

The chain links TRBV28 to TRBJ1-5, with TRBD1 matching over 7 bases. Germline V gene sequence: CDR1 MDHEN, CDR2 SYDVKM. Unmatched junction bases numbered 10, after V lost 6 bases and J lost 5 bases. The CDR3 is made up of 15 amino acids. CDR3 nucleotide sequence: TGTGCCAGCAGGAAGGTAGACAGGGCTGATCAGCCCCAGCATTTT. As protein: CASRKVDRADQPQHF.

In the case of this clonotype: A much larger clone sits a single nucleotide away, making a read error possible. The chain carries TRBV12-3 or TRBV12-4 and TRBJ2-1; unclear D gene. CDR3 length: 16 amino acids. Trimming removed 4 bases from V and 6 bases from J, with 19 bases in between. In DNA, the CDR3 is TGTGCCAGCAGTTCCGCTCATCCCACGGGCTGCAATGAGCAGTTCTTC. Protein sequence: CASSSAHPTGCNEQFF.

CDR3 in amino acids: CASSLESSYTGELFF. The CDR3 DNA follows: TGTGCCAGCAGCTTAGAGAGCAGTTACACCGGGGAGCTGTTTTTT. The V and J genes are TRBV7-6 and TRBJ2-2; D unresolved. Trimming left V 1 base short and J 3 bases short, with 9 bases between. Per germline, CDR1 SGHVS and CDR2 FNYEAQ. This CDR3 spans 15 amino acids.

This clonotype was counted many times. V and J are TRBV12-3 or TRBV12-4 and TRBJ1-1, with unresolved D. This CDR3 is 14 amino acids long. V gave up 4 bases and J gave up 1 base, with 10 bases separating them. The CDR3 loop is CASSSSTENTEAFF. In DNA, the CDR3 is TGTGCCAGCAGTTCCTCCACAGAGAACACTGAAGCTTTCTTT.

The CDR3 DNA reads as TGTGCCAGCAGGACGGGGTTCGACGAGCAGTACTTC. This codes for CASRTGFDEQYF. The chain joins TRBV6-2 or TRBV6-3 to TRBJ2-7, with a weak D call TRBD2 (5 bases). This CDR3 spans 12 amino acids. Trimming removed 6 bases from V and 5 bases from J, with 11 bases in between. Per the germline V gene, CDR1 is MNHEY and CDR2 is SVGEGT.

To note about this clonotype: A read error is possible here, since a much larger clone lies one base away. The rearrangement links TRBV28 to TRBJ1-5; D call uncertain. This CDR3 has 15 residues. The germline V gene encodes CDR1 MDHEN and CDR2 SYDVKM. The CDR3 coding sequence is TGTGCCAGCAGTTTTAGGGTATATAGCAATCAGTCCCAGCATTTT. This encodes CASSFRVYSNQSQHF. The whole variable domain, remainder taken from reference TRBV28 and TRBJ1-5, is DVKVTQSSRYLVKRTGEKVFLECVQDMDHENMFWYRQDPGLGLRLIYFSYDVKMKEKGDIPEGYSVSREKKERFSLILESASTNQTSMYLCASSFRVYSNQSQHFGDGTRLSIL.

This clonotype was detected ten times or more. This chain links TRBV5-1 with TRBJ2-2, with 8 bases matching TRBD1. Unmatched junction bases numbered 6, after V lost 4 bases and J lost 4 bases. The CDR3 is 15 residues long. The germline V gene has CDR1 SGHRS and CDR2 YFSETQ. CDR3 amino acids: CASSITRGPTGELFF. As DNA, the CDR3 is TGCGCCAGCAGCATCACCAGGGGGCCCACCGGGGAGCTGTTTTTT.

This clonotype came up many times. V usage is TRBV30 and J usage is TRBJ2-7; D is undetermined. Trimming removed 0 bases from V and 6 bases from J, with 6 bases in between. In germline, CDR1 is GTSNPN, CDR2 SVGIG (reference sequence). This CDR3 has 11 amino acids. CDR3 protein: CAWSVLFEQYF. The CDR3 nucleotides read TGTGCCTGGAGTGTACTTTTCGAGCAGTACTTC.

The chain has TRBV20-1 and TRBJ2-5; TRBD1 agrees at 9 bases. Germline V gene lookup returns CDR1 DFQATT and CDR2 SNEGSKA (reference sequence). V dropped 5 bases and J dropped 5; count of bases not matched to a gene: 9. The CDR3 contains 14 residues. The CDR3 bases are TGCAGTGCTGTGGGGACAGGGATGGTGGAGACCCAGTACTTC. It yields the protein CSAVGTGMVETQYF.

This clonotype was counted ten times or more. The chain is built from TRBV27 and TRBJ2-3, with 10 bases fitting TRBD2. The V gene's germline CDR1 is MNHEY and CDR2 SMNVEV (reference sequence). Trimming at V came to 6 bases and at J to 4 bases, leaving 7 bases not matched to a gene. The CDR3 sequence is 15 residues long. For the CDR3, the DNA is TGTGCCAGCAGCTTAGGAGCGGGGGGGGCAGATACGCAGTATTTT. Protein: CASSLGAGGADTQYF.

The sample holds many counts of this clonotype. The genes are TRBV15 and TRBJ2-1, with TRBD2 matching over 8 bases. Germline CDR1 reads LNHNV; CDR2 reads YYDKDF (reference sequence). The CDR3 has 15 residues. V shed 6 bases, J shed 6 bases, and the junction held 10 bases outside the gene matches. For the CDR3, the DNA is TGTGCCACCAGTCAGACCGGGACTAGGCCCAATGAGCAGTTCTTC. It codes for CATSQTGTRPNEQFF.

CDR3 DNA sequence: TGCAGTGCCCAGGGTTTGGATGGCAATCAGCCCCAGCATTTT. This sequence encodes CSAQGLDGNQPQHF. The gene calls are TRBV20-1 and TRBJ1-5, with TRBD1 as a possible D gene (5 bases). In germline, CDR1 is DFQATT, CDR2 SNEGSKA (reference sequence). Trimming cost V 6 bases and J 2 bases, with 14 bases left between them. The CDR3 has 14 residues.

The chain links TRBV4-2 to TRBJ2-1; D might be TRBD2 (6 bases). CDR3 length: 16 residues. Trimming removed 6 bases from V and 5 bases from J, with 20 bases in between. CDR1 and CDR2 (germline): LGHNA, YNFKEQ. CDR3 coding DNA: TGTGCCAGCAGACGCGACGGGGGTACGGCACACAATGAGCAGTTCTTC. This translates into CASRRDGGTAHNEQFF.

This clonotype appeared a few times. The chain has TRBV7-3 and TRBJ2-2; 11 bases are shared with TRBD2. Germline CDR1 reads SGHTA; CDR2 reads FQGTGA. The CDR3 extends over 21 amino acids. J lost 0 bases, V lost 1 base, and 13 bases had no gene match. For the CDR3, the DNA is TGTGCCAGCAGCTTAAACCCCCTTACCGGGACTAGCGGAGCGAACACCGGGGAGCTGTTTTTT. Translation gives CASSLNPLTGTSGANTGELFF.

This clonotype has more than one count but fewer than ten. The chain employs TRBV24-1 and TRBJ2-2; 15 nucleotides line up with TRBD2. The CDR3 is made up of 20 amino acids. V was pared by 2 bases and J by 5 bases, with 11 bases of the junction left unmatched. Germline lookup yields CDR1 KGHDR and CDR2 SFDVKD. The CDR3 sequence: CATSDSPGLAGGRGTGELFF. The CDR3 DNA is TGTGCCACCAGTGATTCTCCGGGACTAGCGGGAGGTCGAGGAACCGGGGAGCTGTTTTTT.

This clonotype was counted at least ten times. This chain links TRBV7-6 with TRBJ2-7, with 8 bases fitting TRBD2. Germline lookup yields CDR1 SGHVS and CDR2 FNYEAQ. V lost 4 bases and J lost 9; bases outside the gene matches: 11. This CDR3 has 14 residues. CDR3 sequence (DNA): TGTGCCAGCAGCTCACCGGGGGGGGGTCTTGTGCAGTACTTC. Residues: CASSSPGGGLVQYF.

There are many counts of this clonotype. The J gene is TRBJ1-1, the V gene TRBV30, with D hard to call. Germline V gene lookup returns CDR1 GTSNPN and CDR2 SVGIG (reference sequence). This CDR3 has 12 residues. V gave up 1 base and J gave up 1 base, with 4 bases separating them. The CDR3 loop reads CAWSAGNTEAFF. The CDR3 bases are TGTGCCTGGAGTGCGGGGAACACTGAAGCTTTCTTT.

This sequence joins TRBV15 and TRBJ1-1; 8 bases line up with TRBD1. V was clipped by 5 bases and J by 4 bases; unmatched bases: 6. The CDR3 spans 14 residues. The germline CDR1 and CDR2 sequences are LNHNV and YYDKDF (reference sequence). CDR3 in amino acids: CATSDLTGGTEAFF. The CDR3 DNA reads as TGTGCCACCAGCGACCTAACAGGGGGCACTGAAGCTTTCTTT.

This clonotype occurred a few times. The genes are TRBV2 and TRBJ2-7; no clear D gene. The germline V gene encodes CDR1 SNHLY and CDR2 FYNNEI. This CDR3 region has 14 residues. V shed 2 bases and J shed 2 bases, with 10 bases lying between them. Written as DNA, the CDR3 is TGTGCCAGCAGTGAATTAACAGTGACCTACGAGCAGTACTTC. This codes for CASSELTVTYEQYF.

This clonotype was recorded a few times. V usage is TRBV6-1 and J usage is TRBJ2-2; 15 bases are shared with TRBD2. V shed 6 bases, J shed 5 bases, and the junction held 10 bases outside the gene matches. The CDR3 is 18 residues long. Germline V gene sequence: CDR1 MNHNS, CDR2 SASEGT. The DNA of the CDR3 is TGTGCCAGCAGGCTCGGACTAGCGGGAGGGCCGGGGACCGGGGAGCTGTTTTTT. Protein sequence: CASRLGLAGGPGTGELFF.

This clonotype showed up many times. CDR3 sequence reads: CASSSAGAINYEQYF. The CDR3 region has the DNA TGTGCCAGCAGCTCCGCGGGGGCGATTAACTACGAGCAGTACTTC. The rearrangement joins TRBV11-2 to TRBJ2-7; maybe TRBD2 (7 bases). Trimming cost V 4 bases and J 3 bases, with 16 bases left between them. This CDR3 comprises 15 residues. Per the germline V gene, CDR1 is SGHAT and CDR2 is FQNNGV.

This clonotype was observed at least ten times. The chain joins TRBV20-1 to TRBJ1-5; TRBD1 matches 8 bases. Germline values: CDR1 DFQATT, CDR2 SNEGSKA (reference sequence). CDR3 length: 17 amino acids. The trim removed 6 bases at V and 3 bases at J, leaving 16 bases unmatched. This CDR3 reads CSAPGQGGSLSNQPQHF. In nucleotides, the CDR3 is TGCAGTGCCCCTGGACAGGGTGGGAGTTTGTCCAATCAGCCCCAGCATTTT.

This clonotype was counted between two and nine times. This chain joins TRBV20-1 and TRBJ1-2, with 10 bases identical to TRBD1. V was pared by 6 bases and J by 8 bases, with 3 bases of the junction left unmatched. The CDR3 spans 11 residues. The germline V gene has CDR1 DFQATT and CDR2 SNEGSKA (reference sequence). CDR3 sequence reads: CSAGQGVGYTF. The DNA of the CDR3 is TGCAGTGCAGGACAGGGGGTCGGCTACACCTTC.

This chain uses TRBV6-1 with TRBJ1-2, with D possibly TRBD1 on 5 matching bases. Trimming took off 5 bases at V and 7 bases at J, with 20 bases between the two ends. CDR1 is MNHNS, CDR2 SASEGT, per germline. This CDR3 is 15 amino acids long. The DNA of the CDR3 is TGTGCCAGCAGTACCTTGGGAGGGGTGCTTCGTGGCTACACCTTC. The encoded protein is CASSTLGGVLRGYTF.

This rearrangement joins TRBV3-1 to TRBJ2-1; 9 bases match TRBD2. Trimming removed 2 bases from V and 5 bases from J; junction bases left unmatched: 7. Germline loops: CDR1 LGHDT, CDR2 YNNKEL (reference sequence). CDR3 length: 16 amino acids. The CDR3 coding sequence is TGTGCCAGCAGCCAATATTCGGGACTAGCCAACAATGAGCAGTTCTTC. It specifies CASSQYSGLANNEQFF.

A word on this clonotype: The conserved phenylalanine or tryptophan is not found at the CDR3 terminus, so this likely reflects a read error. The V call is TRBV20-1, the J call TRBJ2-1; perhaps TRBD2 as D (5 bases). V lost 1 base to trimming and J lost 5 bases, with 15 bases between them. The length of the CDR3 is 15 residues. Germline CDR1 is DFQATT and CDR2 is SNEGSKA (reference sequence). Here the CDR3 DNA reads TGCAGTGCTAGAGTAGACGGGGATAACAACAATGAGCAGTTCTCC. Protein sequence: CSARVDGDNNNEQFS.

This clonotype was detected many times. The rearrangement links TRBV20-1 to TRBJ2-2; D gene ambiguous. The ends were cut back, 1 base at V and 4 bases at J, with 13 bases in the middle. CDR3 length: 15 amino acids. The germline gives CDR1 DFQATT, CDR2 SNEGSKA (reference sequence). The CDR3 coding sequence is TGCAGTGCTAGAGCTTGGGGATTGACCACCGGGGAGCTGTTTTTT. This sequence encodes CSARAWGLTTGELFF.